This note documents a single T cell receptor (beta chain) sequence. The TCRbeta library incorporated unique molecular identifiers. Each CDR3 protein gets one entry after TCRdb re-called the PCR reads with MiXCR. This sample has about 340,000 distinct CDR3 sequences, with under 13% found just once. These data come from a study of T-cell reconstitution after alpha-beta-depleted transplantation in children. Looked up from germline, CDR1 is MNHEY and CDR2 is SVGAGI. V was shortened by 0 bases and J by 3 bases, with 15 bases between the two germline ends. CDR3 length: 17 residues. The V gene is TRBV6-5, the J gene TRBJ1-3; D not certain. This specimen consisted of PBMCs from the stem cell graft donor, obtained from the stem cell graft. The receptor was derived from a human donor who donated a stem cell graft to a child with acute lymphoblastic leukemia. The CDR3 here is CASSYSNEGAFGNTIYF. The CDR3 DNA sequence: TGTGCCAGCAGTTACTCGAACGAGGGAGCCTTTGGAAACACCATATATTTT.